The clone carrying this TCR beta chain was seen a single time. Its antigen remains unknown. The sample is drawn from a study of blood T cells in healthy people across ages. Points from the study as a whole: Diversity of TCR beta per million T cells declined in a roughly linear way with age.

Approximately 10 milliliters of peripheral blood were drawn from each donor into EDTA-treated tubes. The use of a sample-barcoded 5' primer and a J-beta primer mix characterized a second PCR of about 7 to 12 cycles. Each cDNA was tagged by a template-switch adaptor containing 12 random nucleotides. From each sample, at least 2.5 million paired-end reads containing CDR3 were obtained. TCRdb fed the 5' RACE reads into MiXCR, producing one record per CDR3 protein. The sample carries roughly 2 million distinct CDR3 sequences, about 50% recorded once. The sequencing sample was made of blood. This receptor was identified in a woman in her thirties or forties in good health.

The CDR3 DNA sequence: TGCGCCAGCAGCTTGGGAGCGGACAGGGAAGCTTTCTTT. Encoded protein: CASSLGADREAFF. The rearrangement uses TRBV5-1 and TRBJ1-1, with 7 bases matching TRBD1. The V and J ends lost 0 bases and 8 bases, in that order; junction bases with no gene match: 4. This CDR3 is 13 amino acids long. The V gene's germline CDR1 is SGHRS and CDR2 YFSETQ. Full variable domain (outside the CDR3, taken from reference TRBV5-1 and TRBJ1-1): KAGVTQTPRYLIKTRGQQVTLSCSPISGHRSVSWYQQTPGQGLQFLFEYFSETQRNKGNFPGRFSGRQFSNSRSEMNVSTLELGDSALYLCASSLGADREAFFGQGTRLTVV.